Below, one TCR beta chain is given with its context. From germline, CDR1 is LNHDA and CDR2 SQIVND (reference sequence). Trimming took 6 bases from V and 0 from J, leaving 9 bases between them. The CDR3 loop spans 15 amino acids. The data derive from a study of blood T cell repertoires in COVID-19. At the level of the study: Acute and convalescent COVID-19 specimens originated in the United States, Italy and Spain. PBMCs, B-cell-depleted T cells, or T cells provided the cDNA or gDNA that made up the material.

Per the original data handling: The assay estimated nucleated cells by amplifying reference gene primers. Libraries were prepared by immunoSEQ multiplex PCR; TCRdb keeps only in-frame clonotypes and omits some of them. That table supplies the V and J calls and clone size; D and trimming were determined from the DNA. The sample shows approximately 37,000 clones, more than 85% of them seen only once. This clonotype originated in a man between 45 and 60 years old in a cohort sampled during active COVID-19. Input material: peripheral blood. The chain employs TRBV19 and TRBJ2-6; a possible D gene is TRBD1 (6 bases). CDR3 sequence: CASRTGASGANVLTF. CDR3 nucleotide sequence: TGTGCCAGTAGGACAGGTGCCTCTGGGGCCAACGTCCTGACTTTC.